The clone carrying this T cell receptor beta chain was observed a handful of times. Germline V CDR1 and CDR2: SGHTA, FQGTGA. The CDR3 sequence is 16 residues long. The V gene lost 1 base and the J gene lost 0 bases, with 11 bases spanning the gap. The data are from a study of T-cell memory formation after mild COVID-19. Each CDR3 protein gets one entry after TCRdb re-called the 5' RACE reads with MiXCR. The repertoire holds hundreds of thousands of distinct CDR3 sequences, with around 20% as singletons. The gene calls are TRBV7-3 and TRBJ2-3; D remains unclear. The clonotype comes from an adult woman who had mild COVID-19 (a few samples of this study predate the infection). Cell type and time point are not known. The sequenced sample consisted of PBMCs or a T cell subset sorted from them (not recorded which). The CDR3 DNA reads TGTGCCAGCAGCTTAAACGGCAGAGTTAGCACAGATACGCAGTATTTT. As protein: CASSLNGRVSTDTQYF.